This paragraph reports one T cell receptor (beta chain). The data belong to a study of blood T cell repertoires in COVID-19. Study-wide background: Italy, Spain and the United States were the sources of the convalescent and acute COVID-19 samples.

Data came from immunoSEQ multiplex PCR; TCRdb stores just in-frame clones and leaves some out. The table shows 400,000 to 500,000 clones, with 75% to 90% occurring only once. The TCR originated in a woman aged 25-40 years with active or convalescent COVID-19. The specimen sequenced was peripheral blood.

CDR3 sequence reads: CASSSGGNPSYEQYF. DNA for the CDR3: TGTGCCAGCAGTTCGGGCGGGAACCCATCCTACGAGCAGTACTTC. The chain joins TRBV6-1 to TRBJ2-7; D might be TRBD2 (6 bases). Germline V gives CDR1 MNHNS, CDR2 SASEGT. There are 15 residues in the CDR3. V dropped 5 bases and J dropped 1 base, with 15 bases sitting between them.